The next 18 T cell receptor beta chains were all read from a single sample in a study of blood T cell repertoires in COVID-19. Profiling relied on immunoSEQ multiplex PCR, and the TCRdb table lists in-frame clones only, not all of them. The profile shows approximately 27,000 clones, roughly 94% of them singletons. The sequenced sample was peripheral blood. The receptors stem from a human donor with active COVID-19. The donor label of this sample is uncertain.

The chain links TRBV27 to TRBJ1-3; 8 nucleotides agree with TRBD1. Germline values: CDR1 MNHEY, CDR2 SMNVEV (reference sequence). The CDR3 loop spans 17 amino acids. V was clipped by 4 bases and J by 2 bases; unmatched bases: 10. Written as DNA, the CDR3 is TGTGCCAGCAGTTCCGGGACAGGTCGGACGACTGGAAACACCATATATTTT. Its translation is CASSSGTGRTTGNTIYF.

V usage is TRBV7-2 and J usage is TRBJ1-5; D gene ambiguous. V lost 2 bases to trimming and J lost 4 bases, with 6 bases between them. The V gene's germline CDR1 is SGHTA and CDR2 FQGNSA. The CDR3 is made up of 13 amino acids. CDR3 protein: CASSLWRNQPQHF. CDR3 DNA sequence: TGTGCCAGCAGCTTATGGAGGAATCAGCCCCAGCATTTT.

In DNA, the CDR3 is TGTGCCAGCAGCCAAGATTACGCGGGAGGGAGTACAGAGACCCAGTACTTC. Translating gives CASSQDYAGGSTETQYF. The chain employs TRBV3-1 (or the pseudogene TRBV3-2) and TRBJ2-5; 9 nucleotides line up with TRBD2. The CDR3 consists of 17 residues. The J segment lost 4 bases and the V segment lost 0 bases, leaving 9 bases of the junction unmatched. CDR1 is LGHDT and CDR2 is YNNKEL in the germline V gene (reference sequence).

The CDR3 region is CASSFSGVETQYF. The CDR3 coding sequence is TGTGCCAGCAGCTTCTCGGGGGTCGAGACCCAGTACTTC. The chain employs TRBV5-4 and TRBJ2-5; maybe TRBD2 (6 bases). V lost 2 bases, J lost 5 bases, and 10 bases lay in between. Germline V lookup: CDR1 SGHNT, CDR2 YYREEE (reference sequence). This CDR3 has 13 amino acids.

The chain uses TRBV28 and TRBJ2-7; 9 bases are shared with TRBD1. J gave up 3 bases and V 6 bases, and 6 bases lay outside the gene matches. Germline assignment: CDR1 MDHEN and CDR2 SYDVKM. CDR3 length equals 14 residues. For the CDR3, the DNA is TGTGCCAGCAGAAACAGGGGGCGCGTCTACGAGCAGTACTTC. Protein: CASRNRGRVYEQYF.

The V and J genes are TRBV4-1 and TRBJ2-3; a possible D gene is TRBD2 (5 bases). Germline loops: CDR1 MGHRA, CDR2 YSYEKL. The CDR3 is 15 residues long. V lost 3 bases and J 5 bases, leaving 15 bases between the germline ends. The CDR3 sequence is CASSQLKTEGDTQYF. The CDR3 bases are TGCGCCAGCAGCCAGTTAAAGACTGAGGGAGATACGCAGTATTTT.

The chain joins TRBV4-3 to TRBJ1-6; 9 nucleotides match TRBD1. The CDR3 length is 15 residues. Germline CDR1 reads LGHNA; CDR2 reads YSLEER. J gave up 7 bases and V 8 bases, and 9 bases lay outside the gene matches. The CDR3 nucleotides are TGCGCCAGCCGAAGGACTGGACAGGGGAATTCACCCCTCCACTTT. It specifies CASRRTGQGNSPLHF.

This clone was observed a single time. The chain employs TRBV29-1 and TRBJ2-7; D may be TRBD1 (6 bases). From germline, CDR1 is SQVTM and CDR2 ANQGSEA. The CDR3 loop spans 14 amino acids. V lost 6 bases, J lost 0 bases, and 15 bases lay in between. CDR3 bases: TGCAGCGTCGCAGACAGGCTGAGCTCCTACGAGCAGTACTTC. Translation gives CSVADRLSSYEQYF.

J is TRBJ1-1 and V is TRBV7-9; 7 bases fit TRBD1. CDR1 and CDR2 from the germline V gene are SEHNR and FQNEAQ (reference sequence). This CDR3 comprises 14 residues. V was pared by 7 bases and J by 6 bases, with 11 bases of the junction left unmatched. The CDR3 DNA is TGTGCCAGCATCGCGACAGGGAAAGTATCTGAAGCTTTCTTT. It is translated as CASIATGKVSEAFF.

The genes are TRBV2 and TRBJ2-5; no clear D. The CDR3 contains 14 residues. V was pared by 4 bases and J by 5 bases, with 14 bases between. The germline V gene has CDR1 SNHLY and CDR2 FYNNEI. The chain's CDR3 is CASSVLSSEETQYF. For the CDR3, the DNA is TGTGCCAGCAGTGTACTGTCATCGGAGGAGACCCAGTACTTC.

This clone was found once. CDR3 sequence reads: CAIRDSSGNTIYF. CDR3 DNA sequence: TGTGCCATCAGGGACAGCTCTGGAAACACCATATATTTT. The chain has TRBV10-3 and TRBJ1-3, with TRBD1 as a possible D gene (6 bases). V lost 6 bases and J 0 bases, leaving 6 bases between the germline ends. The germline V gene encodes CDR1 ENHRY and CDR2 SYGVKD. The CDR3 sequence is 13 residues long.

This clone was seen just once. The chain carries TRBV19 and TRBJ2-5; D perhaps matches TRBD2 (6 bases). CDR1 LNHDA and CDR2 SQIVND come from the germline V gene (reference sequence). This CDR3 has 12 residues. V lost 6 bases and J 5 bases, leaving 10 bases between the germline ends. CDR3 protein: CASRQAGETQYF. In DNA, the CDR3 is TGTGCCAGTAGACAGGCGGGGGAGACCCAGTACTTC.

The chain carries TRBV14 and TRBJ2-7, with TRBD2 matching over 13 bases. Trimming cost V 4 bases and J 7 bases; bases outside gene matches: 7. The CDR3 spans 15 residues. Germline CDR1 reads SGHDN; CDR2 reads FVKESK. CDR3: CASSPGLAGVGEQYF. The CDR3 bases are TGTGCCAGCAGCCCTGGACTAGCGGGAGTAGGTGAGCAGTACTTC.

The chain has TRBV28 and TRBJ2-5; the match to TRBD2 covers 7 bases. The J segment lost 4 bases and the V segment lost 7 bases, leaving 3 bases of the junction unmatched. There are 12 residues in the CDR3. Germline CDR1 and CDR2: MDHEN and SYDVKM. This CDR3 reads CASKREGETQYF. The CDR3 coding sequence is TGTGCCAGCAAGCGGGAAGGAGAGACCCAGTACTTC.

This clone has only one observation. The rearrangement joins TRBV6-5 to TRBJ1-3, with a possible D match to TRBD1 (6 bases). Deletions cut 4 bases from V and 4 bases from J, with 17 bases between. The CDR3 loop spans 16 amino acids. Germline values: CDR1 MNHEY, CDR2 SVGAGI. The CDR3 here is CASSSSATGSGNTIYF. CDR3 in DNA: TGTGCCAGCAGTTCCTCGGCCACAGGGTCCGGAAACACCATATATTTT.

The chain employs TRBV5-1 and TRBJ1-3, with a possible D match to TRBD1 (5 bases). Trimming cost V 5 bases and J 0 bases, with 18 bases left between them. In germline, CDR1 is SGHRS, CDR2 YFSETQ. There are 17 residues in the CDR3. The CDR3 is CASRKGPQSNSGNTIYF. CDR3 bases: TGCGCCAGCAGGAAGGGGCCGCAAAGCAACTCTGGAAACACCATATATTTT.

This clone was picked up one time. The chain couples TRBV27 to TRBJ1-5, with a weak D call TRBD1 (5 bases). The CDR3 runs to 13 residues. Trimming removed 4 bases from V and 3 bases from J, with 7 bases in between. Germline values: CDR1 MNHEY, CDR2 SMNVEV (reference sequence). CDR3 region: CASSSGYNQPQHF. CDR3 DNA: TGTGCCAGCAGTTCAGGGTACAATCAGCCCCAGCATTTT.

The chain carries TRBV7-9 and TRBJ1-6; TRBD1 agrees at 7 bases. V was pared by 5 bases and J by 10 bases, with 5 bases of the junction left unmatched. CDR3 length equals 13 residues. In germline, CDR1 is SEHNR, CDR2 FQNEAQ (reference sequence). Here the CDR3 reads CASSKRQGSPLHF. The CDR3 nucleotides read TGTGCCAGCAGCAAGCGACAGGGCTCACCCCTCCACTTT. The variable domain in full, completed from reference TRBV7-9 and TRBJ1-6, reads DTGVSQNPRHKITKRGQNVTFRCDPISEHNRLYWYRQTLGQGPEFLTYFQNEAQLEKSRLLSDRFSAERPKGSFSTLEIQRTEQGDSAMYLCASSKRQGSPLHFGNGTRLTVT.